The next 16 T cell receptor beta chains were all read from a single sample in a study of T cell responses to AZD1222 COVID-19 vaccine. Sequenced by immunoSEQ multiplex PCR; TCRdb stores in-frame clones only, minus some. Among about 26,000 clones listed, over 75% were seen once. The sequences come from peripheral blood, collected 28 days after the second AZD1222 dose. The origin of the receptors is an adult who received the AZD1222 COVID-19 vaccine.

The chain joins TRBV28 to TRBJ1-3, with no clear D. The CDR3 sequence is 15 residues long. The germline V and J ends were trimmed by 5 bases and 0 bases, with 11 bases remaining between them. Germline V gene sequence: CDR1 MDHEN, CDR2 SYDVKM. CDR3 in amino acids: CASSPFGSSGNTIYF. CDR3 in DNA: TGTGCCAGCAGTCCCTTTGGAAGCTCTGGAAACACCATATATTTT.

This chain joins TRBV7-9 and TRBJ1-1; D ambiguous. This CDR3 is 12 amino acids long. Deletions cut 2 bases from V and 14 bases from J, with 15 bases between. CDR1 and CDR2 from the germline V gene are SEHNR and FQNEAQ (reference sequence). The CDR3 DNA follows: TGTGCCAGCAGCTTACTGGACCCGAGTCTGTTCTTT. It codes for CASSLLDPSLFF.

V is TRBV7-8 and J is TRBJ1-6, with D possibly TRBD1 on 5 matching bases. Germline V lookup: CDR1 SGHVS, CDR2 FQNEAQ. The CDR3 is 17 amino acids. The V end was cut by 5 bases, the J end by 5 bases, with 19 bases between. CDR3 nucleotide sequence: TGTGCCAGCAGCCTCGGGGGTTCGCGGGGTAATAATTCACCCCTCCACTTT. This encodes CASSLGGSRGNNSPLHF.

CDR3 coding DNA: TGTGCCAGCAGAAATCCCCTGTTCAGCTCCTACGAGCAGTACTTC. It yields the protein CASRNPLFSSYEQYF. The V and J genes are TRBV28 and TRBJ2-7; unclear D gene. The CDR3 is 15 residues long. V was clipped by 6 bases and J by 0 bases, with 15 bases between them. The germline gives CDR1 MDHEN, CDR2 SYDVKM.

The chain combines TRBV12-3 or TRBV12-4 with TRBJ2-3, with no clear D. V lost 4 bases, J lost 6 bases, and 8 bases lay in between. This CDR3 is built from 12 residues. The DNA of the CDR3 is TGTGCCAGCAGTTCCTCATCGGATACGCAGTATTTT. Encoded protein: CASSSSSDTQYF.

This clone appeared a few times. The chain employs TRBV4-2 and TRBJ1-5, with D possibly being TRBD1 (5 bases). This CDR3 is built from 15 residues. V was trimmed by 0 bases and J by 1 base, leaving 7 bases between them. CDR1 is LGHNA, CDR2 YNFKEQ, per germline. CDR3 amino acids: CASSQDRVSNQPQHF. CDR3 sequence (DNA): TGTGCCAGCAGCCAAGACAGGGTCAGCAATCAGCCCCAGCATTTT.

V is TRBV13 and J is TRBJ2-3; TRBD2 agrees at 11 bases. CDR1 is PRHDT and CDR2 is FYEKMQ in the germline V gene (reference sequence). Germline trimming cut 4 bases from V and 0 bases from J; bases unmatched to any gene: 3. The CDR3 is 16 amino acids. In DNA, the CDR3 is TGTGCCAGCAGCTCGGGGACTAGCGGTAGCACAGATACGCAGTATTTT. Its translation is CASSSGTSGSTDTQYF.

The chain employs TRBV4-3 and TRBJ1-2; possibly TRBD1 for D (5 bases). The CDR3 loop spans 15 amino acids. Per germline, CDR1 LGHNA and CDR2 YSLEER. With 0 bases removed from V and 4 bases from J, the gap between germline ends came to 12 bases. This CDR3 reads CASSQDFGQGYGYTF. The CDR3 bases are TGCGCCAGCAGCCAAGATTTTGGCCAGGGCTATGGCTACACCTTC.

The chain joins TRBV19 to TRBJ2-7; D tentatively reads TRBD1 or TRBD2 (5 bases each). V was pared by 2 bases and J by 0 bases, with 8 bases between. CDR3 length: 14 residues. Germline assignment: CDR1 LNHDA and CDR2 SQIVND (reference sequence). The CDR3, as DNA: TGTGCCAGTAGTATAAGGGACGGCTCCTACGAGCAGTACTTC. Translating gives CASSIRDGSYEQYF.

The V call is TRBV7-9, the J call TRBJ2-5; D unclear. V lost 4 bases, J lost 0 bases, and 6 bases lay in between. Germline CDR1 SEHNR, CDR2 FQNEAQ (reference sequence). This CDR3 has 13 amino acids. This chain's CDR3 is CASSSWNQETQYF. CDR3 in DNA: TGTGCCAGCAGCTCTTGGAACCAAGAGACCCAGTACTTC.

CDR3 DNA: TGTGCCATCAGTGGCCTGGCAGGGGGCCCCGGAGAGACCCAGTACTTC. Translation gives CAISGLAGGPGETQYF. J is TRBJ2-5 and V is TRBV10-3, with 8 bases that match TRBD1. After removal of 4 bases from V and 4 bases from J, the junction contained 11 bases not matched to a gene. Germline V gene lookup returns CDR1 ENHRY and CDR2 SYGVKD. This CDR3 is built from 16 residues.

The genes are TRBV12-3 or TRBV12-4 and TRBJ1-2; tentatively, D is TRBD1 (5 bases). This CDR3 is 13 amino acids long. Trimming cost V 3 bases and J 1 base, with 6 bases left between them. The DNA for the CDR3 is TGTGCCAGCAGTTTTGACAGTAACTATGGCTACACCTTC. This encodes CASSFDSNYGYTF.

V is TRBV7-2 and J is TRBJ1-6; a weak D match, TRBD1 (5 bases). Trimming shortened V by 4 bases and J by 5 bases, and 18 bases separated the two germline ends. This CDR3 region has 17 residues. In germline, CDR1 is SGHTA, CDR2 FQGNSA. The CDR3 DNA reads as TGTGCCAGCAGCTCTAAAGGGTTGGCAGGGAATAATTCACCCCTCCACTTT. The encoded protein is CASSSKGLAGNNSPLHF.

V gene TRBV5-1 combines with J gene TRBJ1-6, with D unclear. Trimming pared 0 bases from V and 7 bases from J, leaving 8 bases between. The CDR3 loop spans 14 amino acids. Germline CDR1 and CDR2: SGHRS and YFSETQ. The CDR3 protein is CASSLGTRNSPLHF. In nucleotides, the CDR3 is TGCGCCAGCAGCTTGGGGACGAGGAATTCACCCCTCCACTTT.

This sequence joins TRBV7-7 and TRBJ1-5; 7 bases match TRBD1. After removal of 3 bases from V and 7 bases from J, the junction contained 9 bases not matched to a gene. The germline gives CDR1 SSHAT, CDR2 FNYEAQ (reference sequence). This CDR3 spans 15 amino acids. CDR3 residues: CASSLKRDSRQPQHF. The CDR3 DNA follows: TGTGCCAGCAGCTTGAAACGGGACAGTAGGCAGCCCCAGCATTTT.

In this sample, this clone turned up a few times. V and J are TRBV4-2 and TRBJ2-1; TRBD2 matches 9 bases. The CDR3 runs to 17 residues. Germline V gives CDR1 LGHNA, CDR2 YNFKEQ. V lost 0 bases and J lost 6; bases outside the gene matches: 9. CDR3 DNA sequence: TGTGCCAGCAGCCAAGATCGGGGCGGGGGGGCCCCCAATGAGCAGTTCTTC. Translating gives CASSQDRGGGAPNEQFF.